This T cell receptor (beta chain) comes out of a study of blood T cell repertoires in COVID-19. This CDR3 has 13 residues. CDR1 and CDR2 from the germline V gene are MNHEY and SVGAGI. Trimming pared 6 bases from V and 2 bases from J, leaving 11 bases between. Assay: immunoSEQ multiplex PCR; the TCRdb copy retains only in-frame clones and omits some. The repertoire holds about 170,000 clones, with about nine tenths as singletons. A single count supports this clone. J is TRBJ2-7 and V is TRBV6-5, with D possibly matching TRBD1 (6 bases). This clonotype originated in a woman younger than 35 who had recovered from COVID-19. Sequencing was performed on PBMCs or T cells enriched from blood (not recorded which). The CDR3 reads CASRNTGTYEQYF. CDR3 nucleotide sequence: TGTGCCAGCAGAAATACAGGGACCTACGAGCAGTACTTC.